One and the same sample provided the 16 T cell receptor beta chains below, sequenced in a study of blood T cell repertoires in COVID-19. The table came from immunoSEQ multiplex PCR; TCRdb's copy has only in-frame clones and leaves some out. Here the sample spans 35,000 to 50,000 clones, about 91% being singletons. Sample: peripheral blood. All receptors come from a human donor in a cohort sampled during active COVID-19.

The chain combines TRBV5-1 with TRBJ2-1; TRBD2 matches at 9 bases. This CDR3 has 16 amino acids. After removal of 0 bases from V and 1 base from J, the junction contained 2 bases not matched to a gene. CDR1 is SGHRS, CDR2 YFSETQ, per germline. CDR3 sequence: CASSLATSGSYNEQFF. In DNA form, the CDR3 reads TGCGCCAGCAGCTTGGCGACTAGCGGATCCTACAATGAGCAGTTCTTC.

In nucleotides, the CDR3 is TGTGCCAGCAGTGGACAGGGGGATGGCTACACCTTC. Translation: CASSGQGDGYTF. The chain employs TRBV2 and TRBJ1-2; 9 positions match TRBD1. Germline CDR1 reads SNHLY; CDR2 reads FYNNEI. The V segment lost 4 bases and the J segment 6 bases; nucleotides outside the gene matches: 0. This CDR3 spans 12 amino acids.

The chain recombines TRBV9 with TRBJ1-2; possible D gene TRBD1, 5 bases. CDR1 SGDLS and CDR2 YYNGEE come from the germline V gene. Trimming pared 4 bases from V and 7 bases from J, leaving 11 bases between. CDR3 length equals 12 residues. The CDR3 is CASSHGGVGYTF. The CDR3 DNA follows: TGTGCCAGCAGCCACGGAGGGGTTGGCTACACCTTC.

V and J are TRBV3-1 (or the pseudogene TRBV3-2) and TRBJ1-6; D is perhaps TRBD1 (5 bases). Germline CDR1 LGHDT, CDR2 YNNKEL (reference sequence). Deletions cut 0 bases from V and 13 bases from J, with 10 bases between. The CDR3 loop spans 13 amino acids. Here the CDR3 reads CASSQDQGFPLHF. The CDR3 coding sequence is TGTGCCAGCAGCCAAGATCAGGGATTTCCCCTCCACTTT.

The J gene is TRBJ1-6, the V gene TRBV9, with TRBD1 identical over 8 bases. Germline V gene lookup returns CDR1 SGDLS and CDR2 YYNGEE. The CDR3 loop spans 13 amino acids. V lost 8 bases and J lost 9; bases outside the gene matches: 7. The CDR3 is CARGIDRGSPLHF. CDR3 nucleotides: TGTGCCAGGGGTATCGACAGGGGTTCACCCCTCCACTTT.

This sequence joins TRBV2 and TRBJ2-1; 9 nucleotides agree with TRBD2. Germline assignment: CDR1 SNHLY and CDR2 FYNNEI. The CDR3 covers 15 residues. V trimming: 5 bases; J trimming: 3 bases; junction bases outside the gene matches: 5. This CDR3 is CASSIRLADYNEQFF. The CDR3 bases are TGTGCCAGCAGTATTCGACTAGCGGACTACAATGAGCAGTTCTTC.

As to this clone: At the DNA level, this CDR3 is encoded by other sequences in the same sample as well. The rearrangement uses TRBV9 and TRBJ2-2; 9 bases align to TRBD1. Germline values: CDR1 SGDLS, CDR2 YYNGEE. V trimming: 3 bases; J trimming: 2 bases; junction bases outside the gene matches: 5. The CDR3 covers 16 residues. The CDR3 sequence: CASSARDRVNTGELFF. The CDR3, as DNA: TGTGCCAGCAGCGCGCGGGACAGGGTAAACACCGGGGAGCTGTTTTTT.

The chain carries TRBV9 and TRBJ2-7, with 9 positions matching TRBD1. The germline V gene has CDR1 SGDLS and CDR2 YYNGEE. The CDR3 is made up of 15 amino acids. The trim removed 3 bases at V and 0 bases at J, leaving 4 bases unmatched. CDR3 bases: TGTGCCAGCAGCGCTGGACAGGGGAGCTCCTACGAGCAGTACTTC. This codes for CASSAGQGSSYEQYF.

The J gene is TRBJ2-3, the V gene TRBV11-3; tentative D call: TRBD2 (5 bases). Germline V gene lookup returns CDR1 SGHNT and CDR2 YENEEA. V lost 2 bases to trimming and J lost 4 bases, with 19 bases between them. The CDR3 covers 17 residues. The CDR3 nucleotides are TGTGCCAGCAGCTTAATGGGCGGGTACAAGGTAGCAGATACGCAGTATTTT. It translates to CASSLMGGYKVADTQYF.

In its sample, this clone was seen once. The genes are TRBV30 and TRBJ1-4; no clear D. V was clipped by 2 bases and J by 7 bases, with 8 bases between them. Germline V CDR1 and CDR2: GTSNPN, SVGIG (reference sequence). This CDR3 is 12 amino acids long. The DNA of the CDR3 is TGTGCCTGGAGTAGCGGTTTTGAAAAACTGTTTTTT. Its protein product is CAWSSGFEKLFF.

The rearrangement links TRBV6-5 to TRBJ1-3, with TRBD1 matching 9 bases. The CDR3 is 14 amino acids. V gave up 5 bases and J gave up 3 bases; unmatched junction bases: 2. The V gene's germline CDR1 is MNHEY and CDR2 SVGAGI. Here the CDR3 reads CASSRQGGGNTIYF. In nucleotides, the CDR3 is TGTGCCAGCAGTAGACAGGGGGGTGGAAACACCATATATTTT.

The chain employs TRBV5-1 and TRBJ1-1, with D maybe TRBD1 (5 bases). Germline V gives CDR1 SGHRS, CDR2 YFSETQ. Trimming removed 0 bases at V and 3 bases at J, with 9 bases between. This CDR3 region has 14 residues. Written as DNA, the CDR3 is TGCGCCAGCAGCTTGGCCGGCAGGGACACTGAAGCTTTCTTT. Protein product: CASSLAGRDTEAFF.

The chain has TRBV2 and TRBJ2-1; D is uncertain. Germline V CDR1 and CDR2: SNHLY, FYNNEI. With 4 bases removed from V and 6 bases from J, the gap between germline ends came to 10 bases. The CDR3 has 13 residues. CDR3 DNA: TGTGCCAGCAGTGTCGCCAGCGTCAATGAGCAGTTCTTC. This codes for CASSVASVNEQFF.

The chain carries TRBV30 and TRBJ2-1; 11 nucleotides align to TRBD2. The ends lost 3 bases at V and 9 bases at J; junction bases unmatched: 10. CDR3 size: 15 residues. CDR1 is GTSNPN, CDR2 SVGIG, per germline (reference sequence). CDR3 sequence: CAWRFILAGVSEQFF. For the CDR3, the DNA is TGTGCCTGGAGATTTATACTAGCGGGGGTCAGTGAGCAGTTCTTC. The whole variable domain, remainder taken from reference TRBV30 and TRBJ2-1, is SQTIHQWPATLVQPVGSPLSLECTVEGTSNPNLYWYRQAAGRGLQLLFYSVGIGQISSEVPQNLSASRPQDRQFILSSKKLLLSDSGFYLCAWRFILAGVSEQFFGPGTRLTVL.

The chain employs TRBV6-5 and TRBJ1-1, with D uncertain. This CDR3 contains 13 residues. V shed 4 bases and J shed 3 bases, with 9 bases lying between them. CDR1 is MNHEY, CDR2 SVGAGI, per germline. CDR3 residues: CASSSLPDTEAFF. Here the CDR3 DNA reads TGTGCCAGCAGTTCCCTCCCGGACACTGAAGCTTTCTTT.

The J gene is TRBJ2-2, the V gene TRBV2; D is uncertain. Per the germline V gene, CDR1 is SNHLY and CDR2 is FYNNEI. Trimming cost V 2 bases and J 4 bases, with 11 bases left between them. This CDR3 comprises 15 residues. The CDR3 here is CASSELGQSTGELFF. As DNA, the CDR3 is TGTGCCAGCAGTGAATTGGGCCAGTCCACCGGGGAGCTGTTTTTT.